Listed below are T cell receptor beta chains from one sample, sequenced in a study of CD8 T cells in ankylosing spondylitis. TCRdb re-analysed the 5' RACE reads in MiXCR, keeping a single row per CDR3 protein. The repertoire holds about 300,000 distinct CDR3 sequences, with 11% as singletons. The sequenced sample consisted of blood, either unsorted or a sorted T cell fraction (not recorded which). These receptors were collected from a female donor with ankylosing spondylitis or in good health (not recorded which). CDR3s include the opening cysteine and the closing phenylalanine or tryptophan. A D gene is named only where the DNA matches it firmly. Clone size is given for some rows only: seen once, a few or many times, or a class if the clone is expanded.

abundance: many; v_gene: TRBV5-1; j_gene: TRBJ1-1; d_gene: -; CDR3nt: TGCGCCAGCAGATTTACAGTTAACACTGAAGCTTTCTTT; CDR3aa: CASRFTVNTEAFF
abundance: many; v_gene: TRBV28; j_gene: TRBJ1-2; d_gene: -; CDR3nt: TGTGCCAGCAGTTTCGGGACCTTGACTGGCTACACCTTC; CDR3aa: CASSFGTLTGYTF
abundance: many; v_gene: TRBV9; j_gene: TRBJ2-3; d_gene: -; CDR3nt: TGTGCCAGCAGCGTAGTGGATACGCAGTATTTT; CDR3aa: CASSVVDTQYF
abundance: many; v_gene: TRBV5-1; j_gene: TRBJ2-7; d_gene: -; CDR3nt: TGCGCCAGCAGCCCCGACAGCCCCTACGAGCAGTACTTC; CDR3aa: CASSPDSPYEQYF
abundance: few; v_gene: TRBV3-1; j_gene: TRBJ1-6; d_gene: -; CDR3nt: TGTGCCAGCAGCCAAGATATGCCCAGGGGTGGTTCACCCCTCCACTTT; CDR3aa: CASSQDMPRGGSPLHF
abundance: few; v_gene: TRBV19; j_gene: TRBJ1-6; d_gene: -; CDR3nt: TGTGCCAGTAGTATTTCATCGCGCATATCGGCACCCCTCCACTTT; CDR3aa: CASSISSRISAPLHF
abundance: many; v_gene: TRBV12-3/TRBV12-4; j_gene: TRBJ1-2; d_gene: TRBD1; CDR3nt: TGTGCCAGCAGTCCGGGACAGGGGGTTTATGGCTACACCTTC; CDR3aa: CASSPGQGVYGYTF
abundance: many; v_gene: TRBV7-2; j_gene: TRBJ2-1; d_gene: TRBD2; CDR3nt: TGTGCCAGCAGCTTACGTGGCGGGGGATTTTCCTACAATGAGCAGTTCTTC; CDR3aa: CASSLRGGGFSYNEQFF
abundance: many; v_gene: TRBV5-1; j_gene: TRBJ1-2; d_gene: -; CDR3nt: TGCGCCAGCAGCCTTCAACGTACAGGGAACTATGGCTACACCTTC; CDR3aa: CASSLQRTGNYGYTF
abundance: -; v_gene: TRBV27; j_gene: TRBJ2-7; d_gene: -; CDR3nt: TGTGCCAGCAGTGCAACAGGGAATTCCGTATACGAGCAGTACTTC; CDR3aa: CASSATGNSVYEQYF
abundance: few; v_gene: TRBV2; j_gene: TRBJ2-7; d_gene: -; CDR3nt: TGTGCCAGCAGGAACAGGGGAGGCTACGAGCAGTACTTC; CDR3aa: CASRNRGGYEQYF
abundance: many; v_gene: TRBV25-1; j_gene: TRBJ1-2; d_gene: -; CDR3nt: TGTGCCAGCGTTGGTAGGGATGGCTACACCTTC; CDR3aa: CASVGRDGYTF
abundance: many; v_gene: TRBV20-1; j_gene: TRBJ2-7; d_gene: -; CDR3nt: TGCAGTGCTAGGATTCCGGGGCAGTTTAATCCCTACGAGCAGTACTTC; CDR3aa: CSARIPGQFNPYEQYF
abundance: -; v_gene: TRBV20-1; j_gene: TRBJ1-2; d_gene: -; CDR3nt: TGCAGTGCTAGTCCTTCCTATGGCTACACCTTC; CDR3aa: CSASPSYGYTF
abundance: many; v_gene: TRBV27; j_gene: TRBJ2-7; d_gene: -; CDR3nt: TGTGCCAGCAGTTTATCGTCCTCGGGGACACTCAACGAGCAGTACTTC; CDR3aa: CASSLSSSGTLNEQYF
abundance: many; v_gene: TRBV29-1; j_gene: TRBJ1-2; d_gene: -; CDR3nt: TGCAGCGTTCAAGGTGGCCGGGGGTATGGCTACACCTTC; CDR3aa: CSVQGGRGYGYTF
abundance: many; v_gene: TRBV12-3/TRBV12-4; j_gene: TRBJ2-7; d_gene: TRBD1; CDR3nt: TGTGCCAGCAGCTGGGACAGCTACGAGCAGTACTTC; CDR3aa: CASSWDSYEQYF
abundance: many; v_gene: TRBV10-3; j_gene: TRBJ2-1; d_gene: TRBD1; CDR3nt: TGTGCCATCAGTGAGTCAGGGGGCTTCGACAATGAGCAGTTCTTC; CDR3aa: CAISESGGFDNEQFF
abundance: few; v_gene: TRBV28; j_gene: TRBJ2-1; d_gene: -; CDR3nt: TGTGCCAGCAGCTCCGGGGCGTACTCCTACAATGAGCAGTTCTTC; CDR3aa: CASSSGAYSYNEQFF
abundance: many; v_gene: TRBV5-1; j_gene: TRBJ2-2; d_gene: -; CDR3nt: TGCGCCAGCAGCTCATCGGGACCCGACACCGGGGAGCTGTTTTTT; CDR3aa: CASSSSGPDTGELFF
abundance: many; v_gene: TRBV7-6; j_gene: TRBJ2-7; d_gene: -; CDR3nt: TGTGCCAGCAGCCAGGGACACCGGTACTACGAGCAGTACTTC; CDR3aa: CASSQGHRYYEQYF
abundance: -; v_gene: TRBV4-3; j_gene: TRBJ1-3; d_gene: TRBD1; CDR3nt: TGCGCCAGCAGCCAAGATTACAGGGGGCTAAACACCATATATTTT; CDR3aa: CASSQDYRGLNTIYF
abundance: many; v_gene: TRBV6-2/TRBV6-3; j_gene: TRBJ2-2; d_gene: -; CDR3nt: TGTGCCAGCAGTTACCACAGCATCAACACCGGGGAGCTGTTTTTT; CDR3aa: CASSYHSINTGELFF
abundance: few; v_gene: TRBV7-2; j_gene: TRBJ2-7; d_gene: -; CDR3nt: TGTGCCAGCAGCTTAGAGGGACTCCTCCTCAACGAGCAGTACTTC; CDR3aa: CASSLEGLLLNEQYF
abundance: many; v_gene: TRBV5-1; j_gene: TRBJ2-1; d_gene: TRBD1; CDR3nt: TGCGCCAGCAGCTTGGGACAGGGGGTAGGGTCCTACAATGAGCAGTTCTTC; CDR3aa: CASSLGQGVGSYNEQFF
abundance: many; v_gene: TRBV20-1; j_gene: TRBJ2-7; d_gene: -; CDR3nt: TGCAGTGTGTACGAGCAGTACTTC; CDR3aa: CSVYEQYF
abundance: many; v_gene: TRBV20-1; j_gene: TRBJ1-5; d_gene: -; CDR3nt: TGCAGTGCTCGGCGTCAAAGCAATCAGCCCCAGCATTTT; CDR3aa: CSARRQSNQPQHF
abundance: few; v_gene: TRBV5-6; j_gene: TRBJ1-2; d_gene: -; CDR3nt: TGTGCCAGCAGCTTGGGCGACGCACACTATGGCTACACCTTC; CDR3aa: CASSLGDAHYGYTF
abundance: many; v_gene: TRBV20-1; j_gene: TRBJ2-1; d_gene: -; CDR3nt: TGCAGTGCTAGGCCTGCCGGGACCATCTACAATGAGCAGTTCTTC; CDR3aa: CSARPAGTIYNEQFF
abundance: many; v_gene: TRBV20-1; j_gene: TRBJ2-1; d_gene: -; CDR3nt: TGCAGTGCTAGAGCCCCGGGGCTGGACTACAATGAGCAGTTCTTC; CDR3aa: CSARAPGLDYNEQFF
abundance: few; v_gene: TRBV9; j_gene: TRBJ2-3; d_gene: -; CDR3nt: TGTGCCAGCAGCGCCCCCACTTTCACAGATACGCAGTATTTT; CDR3aa: CASSAPTFTDTQYF
abundance: many; v_gene: TRBV27; j_gene: TRBJ2-1; d_gene: -; CDR3nt: TGTGCCAGCTCCACAGGCAATCCCGGCAATGAGCAGTTCTTC; CDR3aa: CASSTGNPGNEQFF
abundance: -; v_gene: TRBV6-2/TRBV6-3; j_gene: TRBJ2-1; d_gene: TRBD2; CDR3nt: TGTGCCAGCAGGGGACTAGCGGGAGGGCCTTACAATGAGCAGTTCTTC; CDR3aa: CASRGLAGGPYNEQFF
abundance: few; v_gene: TRBV7-9; j_gene: TRBJ2-7; d_gene: TRBD2; CDR3nt: TGTGCCAGCAGTTCGCAAAAGATAGCGGGAGTCCCCTACGAGCAGTACTTC; CDR3aa: CASSSQKIAGVPYEQYF